This TCR beta chain was identified in a study of cytomegalovirus exposure and HLA in healthy donors. Sequencing was performed with immunoSEQ multiplex PCR; in TCRdb, only in-frame clones are kept and a portion is missing. The sample consists of about 67,000 clones, less than 95% of them appearing once. Trimming at V came to 4 bases and at J to 7 bases, leaving 3 bases not matched to a gene. Germline CDR1 and CDR2: LGHNA and YSLEER. CDR3 length: 13 amino acids. The receptor comes from a woman younger than 30 in good health and CMV-seronegative. The sequenced material came from PBMCs. This chain uses TRBV4-3 with TRBJ1-2; 10 bases fit TRBD1. CDR3 DNA: TGCGCCAGCAGCCCGCGGACAGGGGGTGGCTACACCTTC. Amino acid sequence: CASSPRTGGGYTF.